The text below deals with one T cell receptor (beta chain). A second roughly 6 to 12 cycle PCR used barcoded and J-beta primers. Each of the cDNA molecules was tagged by a template-switch adaptor with 12 random nucleotides. TCRdb re-derived calls from the 5' RACE reads in MiXCR, one entry per CDR3 protein. This sample has about 830,000 distinct CDR3 sequences, with roughly 64% found just once. Trimming cost V 5 bases and J 4 bases; bases outside gene matches: 8. The germline CDR1 and CDR2 sequences are SEHNR and FQNEAQ (reference sequence). There are 14 residues in the CDR3. The data are from a study of blood T cells in healthy people across ages.

The chain uses TRBV7-9 and TRBJ2-7, with 7 nucleotides matching TRBD1. Sequencing was performed on blood. The receptor was derived from a man between 25 and 39 years old in good health. This CDR3 reads CASSGTGAPYEQYF. The CDR3 DNA is TGTGCCAGCAGCGGTACAGGGGCCCCGTACGAGCAGTACTTC.